The TCR beta chain under discussion was sequenced for a study of PD-L1 blockade in urothelial cancer. Note on this clone: At one boundary the junction diverges from the germline segment, which might be a read error.

The time point was: peripheral blood 6 weeks after treatment start. Assay: immunoSEQ multiplex PCR; the TCRdb copy retains only in-frame clones and omits some. The sample lists about 40,000 clones; less than 90% were seen once. CDR3 length equals 12 residues. Germline CDR1 and CDR2: MNHNS and SASEGT. The TCR originated in a man aged 60 to 69 with urothelial cancer. This chain uses TRBV6-1 with TRBJ2-1, with unresolved D. Sequenced here: PBMCs, sampled around atezolizumab (anti-PD-L1) treatment. DNA for the CDR3: TGTGCCAGCGGAATGGGCTACAGTGAGCAGTTCTTC. The encoded protein is CASGMGYSEQFF.